The rows below give T cell receptor beta chains drawn from one sample of a study of response to subunit inactivated influenza vaccine. TCRdb re-called the RT-PCR reads with MiXCR, one entry per CDR3 protein. The table has fewer than 350,000 distinct CDR3 sequences, roughly a fifth seen once. This material consisted of PBMCs from blood, taken about 19 months after vaccination. The receptor set was obtained from a man aged 45 to 75 who received an inactivated influenza vaccine. Both conserved end residues are part of each CDR3. D genes are given only for firm matches. A row's size may be missing; if present it is once, few, many or a size class.

j_gene: TRBJ1-6
d_gene: NA
v_gene: TRBV7-9
len: 15
abundance: NA
CDR3aa: CASSIQTVNNSPLHF
CDR3nt: TGTGCCAGCAGCATTCAGACAGTAAATAATTCACCCCTCCACTTT

j_gene: TRBJ1-2
d_gene: NA
v_gene: TRBV20-1
len: 13
abundance: few
CDR3aa: CSASAGASDGYTF
CDR3nt: TGCAGTGCTAGTGCCGGGGCCAGTGATGGCTACACCTTC

j_gene: TRBJ1-5
d_gene: TRBD1
v_gene: TRBV3-1
len: 16
abundance: few
CDR3aa: CASSQADRRGNQPQHF
CDR3nt: TGTGCCAGCAGCCAAGCGGACAGGAGGGGCAATCAGCCCCAGCATTTT

j_gene: TRBJ2-5
d_gene: NA
v_gene: TRBV15
len: 15
abundance: NA
CDR3aa: CATSAKGDPYETQYF
CDR3nt: TGTGCCACCAGTGCGAAGGGGGATCCATACGAGACCCAGTACTTC

j_gene: TRBJ1-1
d_gene: NA
v_gene: TRBV20-1
len: 14
abundance: NA
CDR3aa: CSAGSAYPNTESFF
CDR3nt: TGCAGTGCCGGATCCGCTTACCCTAACACTGAATCTTTCTTT

j_gene: TRBJ1-2
d_gene: NA
v_gene: TRBV27
len: 12
abundance: many
CDR3aa: CASRTTGRGYTF
CDR3nt: TGTGCCAGCAGGACGACAGGTCGAGGCTACACCTTC

j_gene: TRBJ1-2
d_gene: NA
v_gene: TRBV5-1
len: 13
abundance: many
CDR3aa: CASSWGINYGYTF
CDR3nt: TGCGCCAGCAGCTGGGGAATTAACTATGGCTACACCTTC

j_gene: TRBJ1-3
d_gene: NA
v_gene: TRBV27
len: 14
abundance: few
CDR3aa: CASSSTNSGNTIYF
CDR3nt: TGTGCCAGCAGTTCCACTAACTCTGGAAACACCATATATTTT

j_gene: TRBJ2-5
d_gene: NA
v_gene: TRBV7-9
len: 15
abundance: few
CDR3aa: CASSLDLAWGETQYF
CDR3nt: TGTGCCAGCAGCTTAGATCTGGCTTGGGGGGAGACCCAGTACTTC

j_gene: TRBJ1-1
d_gene: NA
v_gene: TRBV12-3/TRBV12-4
len: 14
abundance: many
CDR3aa: CASRVAIKNTEAFF
CDR3nt: TGTGCCAGCAGGGTAGCTATAAAGAACACTGAAGCTTTCTTT

j_gene: TRBJ2-7
d_gene: NA
v_gene: TRBV15
len: 15
abundance: NA
CDR3aa: CATSRDSGSNYEQYF
CDR3nt: TGTGCCACCAGCAGAGATTCCGGGTCGAACTACGAGCAGTACTTC

j_gene: TRBJ1-2
d_gene: NA
v_gene: TRBV9
len: 14
abundance: NA
CDR3aa: CASSVAPQEGRYTF
CDR3nt: TGTGCCAGCAGCGTAGCGCCCCAGGAGGGTCGCTACACCTTC

j_gene: TRBJ1-2
d_gene: NA
v_gene: TRBV7-9
len: 16
abundance: NA
CDR3aa: CASSLLGPGVEHGYTF
CDR3nt: TGTGCCAGCAGCTTATTAGGTCCAGGGGTCGAGCATGGCTACACCTTC

j_gene: TRBJ2-5
d_gene: NA
v_gene: TRBV18
len: 15
abundance: few
CDR3aa: CASSPSGTTKETQYF
CDR3nt: TGTGCCAGCTCACCTTCCGGGACAACTAAAGAGACCCAGTACTTC

j_gene: TRBJ2-3
d_gene: TRBD1
v_gene: TRBV12-3/TRBV12-4
len: 17
abundance: NA
CDR3aa: CASSLRATGDAQDTQYF
CDR3nt: TGTGCCAGCAGTTTAAGGGCGACAGGGGATGCACAAGATACGCAGTATTTT

j_gene: TRBJ1-2
d_gene: NA
v_gene: TRBV20-1
len: 14
abundance: many
CDR3aa: CSARLQSRAYGYTF
CDR3nt: TGCAGTGCTAGATTACAGAGTCGAGCCTATGGCTACACCTTC

j_gene: TRBJ2-7
d_gene: NA
v_gene: TRBV5-1
len: 14
abundance: few
CDR3aa: CASSSYLSSYEQYF
CDR3nt: TGCGCCAGCAGTTCTTACTTGAGCTCCTACGAGCAGTACTTC

j_gene: TRBJ2-3
d_gene: NA
v_gene: TRBV4-3
len: 17
abundance: NA
CDR3aa: CASSQDNWGAGADTQYF
CDR3nt: TGCGCCAGCAGCCAAGATAATTGGGGGGCAGGGGCAGATACGCAGTATTTT

j_gene: TRBJ2-7
d_gene: NA
v_gene: TRBV24-1
len: 15
abundance: NA
CDR3aa: CATSDLTRSSYEQYF
CDR3nt: TGTGCCACCAGTGATTTGACACGTAGCTCCTACGAGCAGTACTTC

j_gene: TRBJ2-1
d_gene: NA
v_gene: TRBV14
len: 17
abundance: few
CDR3aa: CASSLLAEAGMGNEQFF
CDR3nt: TGTGCCAGCAGCCTATTAGCGGAGGCGGGTATGGGGAATGAGCAGTTCTTC

j_gene: TRBJ2-7
d_gene: TRBD2
v_gene: TRBV7-2
len: 15
abundance: once
CDR3aa: CASSISMAGVVEQYF
CDR3nt: TGTGCCAGCAGCATTAGTATGGCGGGGGTTGTCGAGCAGTACTTC

j_gene: TRBJ2-3
d_gene: NA
v_gene: TRBV4-2
len: 13
abundance: once
CDR3aa: CASSQDDGDTQYF
CDR3nt: TGTGCCAGCAGCCAAGATGACGGAGATACGCAGTATTTT

j_gene: TRBJ1-1
d_gene: NA
v_gene: TRBV20-1
len: 13
abundance: NA
CDR3aa: CSPRGGAGGEAFF
CDR3nt: TGCAGCCCCCGGGGGGGCGCCGGGGGTGAAGCTTTCTTT

j_gene: TRBJ1-2
d_gene: TRBD1
v_gene: TRBV6-1
len: 19
abundance: many
CDR3aa: CASSLTGTGSWLVSYGYTF
CDR3nt: TGTGCCAGCAGCCTCACAGGGACAGGGAGTTGGTTGGTTAGCTATGGCTACACCTTC

j_gene: TRBJ2-3
d_gene: TRBD2
v_gene: TRBV11-1
len: 16
abundance: NA
CDR3aa: CASSLQAGESTDTQYF
CDR3nt: TGTGCCAGCAGCCTCCAAGCGGGAGAGAGCACAGATACGCAGTATTTT

j_gene: TRBJ2-3
d_gene: NA
v_gene: TRBV3-1
len: 15
abundance: few
CDR3aa: CASSQGTQGGATQYF
CDR3nt: TGTGCCAGCAGCCAAGGCACCCAGGGAGGAGCTACGCAGTATTTT

j_gene: TRBJ2-2
d_gene: TRBD2
v_gene: TRBV9
len: 18
abundance: NA
CDR3aa: CASSVGEWVAGDTGELFF
CDR3nt: TGTGCCAGCAGCGTAGGGGAGTGGGTAGCGGGAGACACCGGGGAGCTGTTTTTT

j_gene: TRBJ2-1
d_gene: NA
v_gene: TRBV10-3
len: 15
abundance: few
CDR3aa: CAISEFSSSYNEQFF
CDR3nt: TGTGCCATCAGTGAGTTCTCGAGCTCCTACAATGAGCAGTTCTTC

j_gene: TRBJ1-5
d_gene: NA
v_gene: TRBV6-1
len: 15
abundance: many
CDR3aa: CASSAPTRAARPQHF
CDR3nt: TGTGCCAGCAGTGCCCCTACTAGGGCCGCACGGCCCCAGCATTTT

j_gene: TRBJ1-4
d_gene: TRBD1
v_gene: TRBV12-3/TRBV12-4
len: 14
abundance: NA
CDR3aa: CASTRTGVDEKLFF
CDR3nt: TGTGCCAGCACCCGGACAGGGGTTGATGAAAAACTGTTTTTT

j_gene: TRBJ1-1
d_gene: NA
v_gene: TRBV5-1
len: 15
abundance: many
CDR3aa: CASSLTEGRNTEAFF
CDR3nt: TGCGCCAGCAGCTTGACAGAGGGGCGAAACACTGAAGCTTTCTTT

j_gene: TRBJ1-2
d_gene: TRBD1
v_gene: TRBV20-1
len: 14
abundance: many
CDR3aa: CSARDWTGIYGYTF
CDR3nt: TGCAGTGCTAGAGATTGGACAGGGATCTATGGCTACACCTTC